The clone carrying this T cell receptor beta chain was recorded a few times. These data are taken from a study of molecular identifiers for immune sequencing clone quantification. Previously described methods and listed TCR primers were used for bulk TCR libraries. One entry per CDR3 protein results from TCRdb running MiXCR on the PCR reads. The sample includes tens of thousands of distinct CDR3 sequences, 18% of them seen just once. Germline V gene sequence: CDR1 KGHDR, CDR2 SFDVKD. The CDR3 covers 13 residues. The junction had 5 bases not matched to a gene; V was cut back by 10 bases and J by 4 bases.

The V gene is TRBV24-1, the J gene TRBJ2-3, with 9 bases fitting TRBD2. The sequence was obtained from a human donor in good health. Some libraries in this study had Jurkat cell RNA spiked in. Sequences were obtained from naive CD8+ T cells from blood, with Jurkat cell RNA spiked in. As to subset: FACS-sorted CD8+CD4-CCR7+CD45RA+ naive T cells. Here the CDR3 DNA reads TGTGCCACGTGGACTAGCGAGCCAGATACGCAGTATTTT. Residues: CATWTSEPDTQYF.